This TCR beta chain was documented in a study of T cells in Graves' hyperthyroidism and ophthalmopathy. Aged 18 to 65, the patients had hyperthyroidism that was newly diagnosed and had lasted under 2 months. TCR beta CDR3 regions were amplified from RNA. Primed by the HTBI set, a first-round RT-PCR was run on the TCR CDR3. TCRdb re-called the multiplex PCR reads with MiXCR, one entry per CDR3 protein. The sample records fewer than 550,000 distinct CDR3 sequences, 15% to 18% being singletons. This clonotype was counted ten times or more. The sequenced sample was blood. The TCR sequence derives from a woman under 30 with Graves' hyperthyroidism.

The CDR3: CASSQVPGQNTGELFF. In DNA form, the CDR3 reads TGTGCCAGCAGCCAAGTGCCGGGACAGAACACCGGGGAGCTGTTTTTT. V is TRBV3-1 and J is TRBJ2-2; perhaps TRBD1 as D (6 bases). This CDR3 region has 16 residues. Germline CDR1 reads LGHDT; CDR2 reads YNNKEL (reference sequence). Trimming left V 1 base short and J 1 base short, with 10 bases between.